This TCR beta chain is drawn from a study of CD8 T cells in Susac syndrome. Negative isolation yielded CD8+ and CD4+ T cells; FACS enriched TEMRA cells. Random hexamers served to reverse transcribe roughly 0.5 to 1 ug RNA. MiXCR, run by TCRdb on the immunoSEQ multiplex PCR reads, gives a single entry per CDR3 protein. The sample consists of around 110,000 distinct CDR3 sequences, over 90% of them appearing once. The receptor's source is a human donor with Susac syndrome. What was sequenced was CD4+ T cells from PBMCs.

The CDR3 loop is CASSLGTSGSPATQYF. The CDR3 DNA follows: TGTGCCAGCAGCCTGGGGACTAGCGGGAGCCCAGCTACGCAGTATTTT. V is TRBV5-4 and J is TRBJ2-3; 14 bases are shared with TRBD2. This CDR3 is 16 amino acids long. CDR1 and CDR2 from the germline V gene are SGHNT and YYREEE (reference sequence). Trimming took 4 bases from V and 8 from J; bases not matched to a gene: 9.